This T cell receptor (beta chain) was recorded in a study of blood T cell repertoires in COVID-19. Methods used by the authors: Counts of nucleated cells, estimated from reference gene primer amplification, were obtained. Clones were read by immunoSEQ multiplex PCR, and TCRdb kept only the in-frame ones, dropping some. The V and J calls and the clone size are those of that table, but D and trimming were determined from the DNA. This table has roughly 170,000 clones, about 83% appearing once. Germline CDR1 reads SQVTM; CDR2 reads ANQGSEA. V was pared by 5 bases and J by 0 bases, with 6 bases of the junction left unmatched. CDR3 length: 15 amino acids.

This TCR derives from a woman between 70 and 85 years old with COVID-19, enrolled during active disease. V gene TRBV29-1 combines with J gene TRBJ2-2; 7 bases agree with TRBD1. Sequenced sample: peripheral blood. The CDR3 DNA follows: TGCAGCGTTAGAAACAGGGGAACGAACACCGGGGAGCTGTTTTTT. It is translated as CSVRNRGTNTGELFF.